This entry describes one T cell receptor beta chain. The antigen is not known. Sequenced by immunoSEQ multiplex PCR; TCRdb stores in-frame clones only, minus some. The table shows fewer than 50,000 clones, with about 90% occurring only once. The V gene's germline CDR1 is MNHEY and CDR2 SMNVEV (reference sequence). The V gene lost 4 bases and the J gene lost 0 bases, with 16 bases spanning the gap. The CDR3 totals 17 residues. This specimen belongs to a study of T cell responses to AZD1222 COVID-19 vaccine. Second-dose intervals of approximately 4 or approximately 12 weeks were pooled. Study-wide results and limits: Baseline antibody screening turned up just 6 or 7 seropositive AZD1222 recipients. Spike-specific TCR repertoires showed rising breadth and depth after two AZD1222 doses.

The specimen was peripheral blood, collected 28 days after the second AZD1222 dose. The TCR was taken from an adult who received the AZD1222 COVID-19 vaccine. The rearrangement joins TRBV27 to TRBJ2-4; no definite D call. The CDR3 reads CASSSPLRFGAKNIQYF. Written as DNA, the CDR3 is TGTGCCAGCAGTTCCCCGCTTCGGTTCGGAGCCAAAAACATTCAGTACTTC.